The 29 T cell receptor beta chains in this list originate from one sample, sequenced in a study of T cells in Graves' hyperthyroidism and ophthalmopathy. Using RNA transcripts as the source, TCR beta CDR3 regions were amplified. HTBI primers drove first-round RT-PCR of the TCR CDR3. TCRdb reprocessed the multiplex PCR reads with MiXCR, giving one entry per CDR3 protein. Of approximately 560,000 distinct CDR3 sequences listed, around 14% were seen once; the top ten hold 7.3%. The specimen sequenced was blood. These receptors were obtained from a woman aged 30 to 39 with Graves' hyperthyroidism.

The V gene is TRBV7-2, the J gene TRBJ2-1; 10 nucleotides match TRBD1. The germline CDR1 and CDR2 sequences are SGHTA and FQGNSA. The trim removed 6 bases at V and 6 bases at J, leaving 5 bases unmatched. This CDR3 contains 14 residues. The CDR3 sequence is CASRPRTGGNEQFF. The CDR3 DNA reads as TGTGCCAGCAGACCGAGGACAGGGGGCAATGAGCAGTTCTTC.

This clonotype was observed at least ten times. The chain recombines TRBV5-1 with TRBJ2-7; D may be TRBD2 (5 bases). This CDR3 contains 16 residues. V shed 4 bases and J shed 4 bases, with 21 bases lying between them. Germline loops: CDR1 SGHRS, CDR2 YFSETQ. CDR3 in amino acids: CASSPEGVGTAYEQYF. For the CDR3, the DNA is TGCGCCAGCAGCCCCGAGGGTGTGGGAACAGCATACGAGCAGTACTTC. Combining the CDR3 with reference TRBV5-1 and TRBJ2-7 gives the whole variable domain KAGVTQTPRYLIKTRGQQVTLSCSPISGHRSVSWYQQTPGQGLQFLFEYFSETQRNKGNFPGRFSGRQFSNSRSEMNVSTLELGDSALYLCASSPEGVGTAYEQYFGPGTRLTVT.

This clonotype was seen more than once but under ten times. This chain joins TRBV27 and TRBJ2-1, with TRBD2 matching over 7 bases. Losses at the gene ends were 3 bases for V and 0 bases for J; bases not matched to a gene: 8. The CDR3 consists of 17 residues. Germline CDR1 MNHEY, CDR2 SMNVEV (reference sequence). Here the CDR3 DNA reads TGTGCCAGCAGTTTGATGGGGCGGGGGAGCTCCTACAATGAGCAGTTCTTC. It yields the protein CASSLMGRGSSYNEQFF.

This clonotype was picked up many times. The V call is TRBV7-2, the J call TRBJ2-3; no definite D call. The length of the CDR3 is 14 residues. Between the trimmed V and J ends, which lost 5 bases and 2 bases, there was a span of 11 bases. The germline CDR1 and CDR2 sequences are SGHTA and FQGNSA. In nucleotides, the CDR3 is TGTGCCAGCAGCCCCCCCCGGATCACAGATACGCAGTATTTT. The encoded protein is CASSPPRITDTQYF.

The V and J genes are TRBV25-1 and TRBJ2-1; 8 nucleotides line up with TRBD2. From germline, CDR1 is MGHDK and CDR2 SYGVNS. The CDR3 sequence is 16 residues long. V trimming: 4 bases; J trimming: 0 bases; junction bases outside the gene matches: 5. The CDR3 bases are TGTGCCAGCAGTGCCCAGCGGGGGAGCTCCTACAATGAGCAGTTCTTC. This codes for CASSAQRGSSYNEQFF.

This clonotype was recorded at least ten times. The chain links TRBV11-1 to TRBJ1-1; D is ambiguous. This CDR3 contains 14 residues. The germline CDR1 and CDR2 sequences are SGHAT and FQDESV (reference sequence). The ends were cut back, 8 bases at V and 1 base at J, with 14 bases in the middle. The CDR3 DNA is TGTGCCAGCGCTTTGGCCCAGCCGAACACTGAAGCTTTCTTT. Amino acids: CASALAQPNTEAFF.

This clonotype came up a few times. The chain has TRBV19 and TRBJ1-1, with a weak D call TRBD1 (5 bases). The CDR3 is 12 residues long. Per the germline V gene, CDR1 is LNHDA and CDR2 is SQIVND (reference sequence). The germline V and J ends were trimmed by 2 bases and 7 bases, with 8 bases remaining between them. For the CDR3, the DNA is TGTGCCAGTAGTATATTGGGGCTTGAAGCTTTCTTT. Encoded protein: CASSILGLEAFF.

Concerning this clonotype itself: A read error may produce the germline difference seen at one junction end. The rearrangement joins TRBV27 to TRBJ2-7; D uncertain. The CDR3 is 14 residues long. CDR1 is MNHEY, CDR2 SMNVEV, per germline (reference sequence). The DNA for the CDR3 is TGTGCCAGCAGTTTAAAAAGGACCTTTTACGAGCAGCACTTC. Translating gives CASSLKRTFYEQHF.

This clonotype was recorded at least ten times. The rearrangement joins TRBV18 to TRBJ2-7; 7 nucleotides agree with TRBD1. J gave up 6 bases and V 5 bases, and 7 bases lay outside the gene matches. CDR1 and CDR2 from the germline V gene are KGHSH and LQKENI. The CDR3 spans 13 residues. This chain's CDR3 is CASSEDRVPEQYF. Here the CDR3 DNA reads TGTGCCAGCTCAGAAGACAGGGTTCCCGAGCAGTACTTC.

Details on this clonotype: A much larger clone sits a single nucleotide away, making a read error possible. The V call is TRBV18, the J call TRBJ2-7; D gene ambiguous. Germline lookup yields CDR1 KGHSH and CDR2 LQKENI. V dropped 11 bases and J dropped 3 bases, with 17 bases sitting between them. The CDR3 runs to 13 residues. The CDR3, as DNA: TGTGCCGGGCCAGTCCGTCCCCTCTACGAGCAGTACTTC. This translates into CAGPVRPLYEQYF.

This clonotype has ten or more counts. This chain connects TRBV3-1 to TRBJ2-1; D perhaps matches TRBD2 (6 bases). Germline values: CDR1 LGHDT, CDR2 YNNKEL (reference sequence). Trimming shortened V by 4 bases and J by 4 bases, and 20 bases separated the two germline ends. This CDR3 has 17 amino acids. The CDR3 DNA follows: TGTGCCAGCAGCCCTCGAACCTTAGCGGACACTTACAATGAGCAGTTCTTC. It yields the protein CASSPRTLADTYNEQFF.

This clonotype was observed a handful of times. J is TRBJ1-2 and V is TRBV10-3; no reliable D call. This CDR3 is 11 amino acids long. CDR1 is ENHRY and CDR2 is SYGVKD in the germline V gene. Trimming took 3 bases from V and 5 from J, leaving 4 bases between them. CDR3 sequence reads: CAISDSYGYTF. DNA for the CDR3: TGTGCCATCAGTGATTCTTATGGCTACACCTTC.

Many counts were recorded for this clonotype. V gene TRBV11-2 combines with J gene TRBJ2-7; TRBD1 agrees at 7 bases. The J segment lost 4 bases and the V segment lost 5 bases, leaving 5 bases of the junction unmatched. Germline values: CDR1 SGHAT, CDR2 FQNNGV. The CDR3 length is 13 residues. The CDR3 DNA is TGTGCCAGCAGCAGGGGGCCCGGTTACGAGCAGTACTTC. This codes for CASSRGPGYEQYF. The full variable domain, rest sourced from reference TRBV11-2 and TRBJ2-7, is EAGVAQSPRYKIIEKRQSVAFWCNPISGHATLYWYQQILGQGPKLLIQFQNNGVVDDSQLPKDRFSAERLKGVDSTLKIQPAKLEDSAVYLCASSRGPGYEQYFGPGTRLTVT.

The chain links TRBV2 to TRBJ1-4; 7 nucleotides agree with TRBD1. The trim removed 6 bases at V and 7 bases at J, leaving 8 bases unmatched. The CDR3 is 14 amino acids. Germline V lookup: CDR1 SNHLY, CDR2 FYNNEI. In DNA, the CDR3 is TGTGCCAGCAGGCCCCGGCAGGGGGGTGAAAAACTGTTTTTT. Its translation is CASRPRQGGEKLFF.

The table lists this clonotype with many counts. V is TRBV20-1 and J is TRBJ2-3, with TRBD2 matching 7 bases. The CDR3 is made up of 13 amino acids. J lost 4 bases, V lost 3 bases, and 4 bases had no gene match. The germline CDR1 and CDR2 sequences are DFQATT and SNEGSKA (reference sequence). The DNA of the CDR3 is TGCAGTGCTAGTGGCGGACTAGCAGATACGCAGTATTTT. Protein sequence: CSASGGLADTQYF.

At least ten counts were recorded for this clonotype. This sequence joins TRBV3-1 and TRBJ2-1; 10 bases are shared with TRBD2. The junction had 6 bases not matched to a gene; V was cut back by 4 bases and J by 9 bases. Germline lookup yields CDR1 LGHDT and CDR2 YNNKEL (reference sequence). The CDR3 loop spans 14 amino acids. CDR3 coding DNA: TGTGCCAGCAGCCTCGGACTAGCGGAGGTTGAGCAGTTCTTC. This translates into CASSLGLAEVEQFF.

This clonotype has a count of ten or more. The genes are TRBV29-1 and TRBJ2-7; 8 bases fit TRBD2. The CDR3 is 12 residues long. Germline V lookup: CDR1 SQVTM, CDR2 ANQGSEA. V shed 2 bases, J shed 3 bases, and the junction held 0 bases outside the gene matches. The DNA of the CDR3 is TGCAGCGTTGAAACTAGCGGCTACGAGCAGTACTTC. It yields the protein CSVETSGYEQYF.

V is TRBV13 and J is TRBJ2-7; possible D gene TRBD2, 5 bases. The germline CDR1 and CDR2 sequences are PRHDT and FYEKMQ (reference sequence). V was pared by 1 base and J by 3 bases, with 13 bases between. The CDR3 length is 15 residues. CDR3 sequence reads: CASSLVGVLNYEQYF. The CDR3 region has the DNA TGTGCCAGCAGCTTAGTCGGGGTGTTGAACTACGAGCAGTACTTC. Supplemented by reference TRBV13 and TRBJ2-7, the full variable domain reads AAGVIQSPRHLIKEKRETATLKCYPIPRHDTVYWYQQGPGQDPQFLISFYEKMQSDKGSIPDRFSAQQFSDYHSELNMSSLELGDSALYFCASSLVGVLNYEQYFGPGTRLTVT.

In DNA form, the CDR3 reads TGTGCCAGCAGCTTAGGGGCAGTTGGGACCCAGTACTTC. It yields the protein CASSLGAVGTQYF. This chain connects TRBV11-3 to TRBJ2-5; no clear D gene. The CDR3 contains 13 residues. Germline V CDR1 and CDR2: SGHNT, YENEEA. V dropped 1 base and J dropped 7 bases, with 10 bases sitting between them.

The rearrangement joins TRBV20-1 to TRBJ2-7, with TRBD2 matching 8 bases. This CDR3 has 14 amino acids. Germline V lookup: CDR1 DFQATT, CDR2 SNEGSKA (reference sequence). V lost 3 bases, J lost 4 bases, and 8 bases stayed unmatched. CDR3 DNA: TGCAGTGCTAGTGTCCCGGGAGGGCCATACGAGCAGTACTTC. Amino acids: CSASVPGGPYEQYF.

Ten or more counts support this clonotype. CDR3 DNA sequence: TGTGCCAGCAGCTCAGGACAGGGCATCTTTGATGAGCAGTTCTTC. Protein sequence: CASSSGQGIFDEQFF. This chain joins TRBV7-2 and TRBJ2-1; 8 positions agree with TRBD1. Losses at the gene ends were 4 bases for V and 8 bases for J; bases not matched to a gene: 10. Germline V gives CDR1 SGHTA, CDR2 FQGNSA. CDR3 length: 15 residues.

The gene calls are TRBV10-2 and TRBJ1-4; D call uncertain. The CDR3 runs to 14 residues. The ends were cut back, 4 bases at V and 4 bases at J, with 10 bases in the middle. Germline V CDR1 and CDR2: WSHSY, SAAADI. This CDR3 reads CASSAAVHNEKLFF. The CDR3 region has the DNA TGCGCCAGCAGTGCCGCGGTACATAATGAAAAACTGTTTTTT.

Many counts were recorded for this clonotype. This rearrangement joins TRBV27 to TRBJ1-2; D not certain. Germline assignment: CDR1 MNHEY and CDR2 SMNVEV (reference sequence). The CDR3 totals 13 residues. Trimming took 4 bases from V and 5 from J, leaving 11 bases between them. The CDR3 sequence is CASSSSGNYGYTF. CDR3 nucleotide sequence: TGTGCCAGCAGTTCTTCCGGGAATTATGGCTACACCTTC.

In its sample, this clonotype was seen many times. For the CDR3, the DNA is TGTGCCAGCAGCTTGGGCACACGAACCGGGACCCTGTATGGCTACACCTTC. As protein: CASSLGTRTGTLYGYTF. The chain uses TRBV5-6 and TRBJ1-2; D is perhaps TRBD1 (5 bases). The V gene lost 0 bases and the J gene lost 5 bases, with 20 bases spanning the gap. This CDR3 has 17 residues. The V gene's germline CDR1 is SGHDT and CDR2 YYEEEE.

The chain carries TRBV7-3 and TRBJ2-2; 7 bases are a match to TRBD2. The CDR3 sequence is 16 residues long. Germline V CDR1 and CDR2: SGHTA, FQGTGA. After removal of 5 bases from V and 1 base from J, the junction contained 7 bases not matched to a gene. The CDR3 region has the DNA TGTGCCAGCAGCCCCCAATCTAGCGGGAACACCGGGGAGCTGTTTTTT. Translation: CASSPQSSGNTGELFF.

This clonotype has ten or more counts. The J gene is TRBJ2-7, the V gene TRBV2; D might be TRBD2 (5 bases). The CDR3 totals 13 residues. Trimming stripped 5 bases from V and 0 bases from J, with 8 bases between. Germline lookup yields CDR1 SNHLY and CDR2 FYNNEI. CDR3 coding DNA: TGTGCCAGCAGTAGAGGGCACTCCTACGAGCAGTACTTC. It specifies CASSRGHSYEQYF.

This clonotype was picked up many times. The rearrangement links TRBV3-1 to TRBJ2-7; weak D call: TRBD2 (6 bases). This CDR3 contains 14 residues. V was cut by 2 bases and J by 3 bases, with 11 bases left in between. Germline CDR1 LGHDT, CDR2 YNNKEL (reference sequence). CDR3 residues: CASSQFRRGYEQYF. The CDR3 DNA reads TGTGCCAGCAGCCAATTTAGGCGGGGCTACGAGCAGTACTTC.

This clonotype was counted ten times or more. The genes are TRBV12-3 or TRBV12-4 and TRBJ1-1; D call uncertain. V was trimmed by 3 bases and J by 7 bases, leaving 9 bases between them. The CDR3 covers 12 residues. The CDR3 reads CASSFGDGEAFF. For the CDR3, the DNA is TGTGCCAGCAGTTTTGGAGACGGTGAAGCTTTCTTT.

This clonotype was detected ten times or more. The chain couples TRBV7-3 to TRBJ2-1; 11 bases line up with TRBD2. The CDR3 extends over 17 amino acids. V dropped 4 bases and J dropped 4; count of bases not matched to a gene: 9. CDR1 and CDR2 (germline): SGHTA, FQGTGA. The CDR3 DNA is TGTGCCAGCAGCTCCAACCCCGGGACTAGCGGTTACAATGAGCAGTTCTTC. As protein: CASSSNPGTSGYNEQFF.